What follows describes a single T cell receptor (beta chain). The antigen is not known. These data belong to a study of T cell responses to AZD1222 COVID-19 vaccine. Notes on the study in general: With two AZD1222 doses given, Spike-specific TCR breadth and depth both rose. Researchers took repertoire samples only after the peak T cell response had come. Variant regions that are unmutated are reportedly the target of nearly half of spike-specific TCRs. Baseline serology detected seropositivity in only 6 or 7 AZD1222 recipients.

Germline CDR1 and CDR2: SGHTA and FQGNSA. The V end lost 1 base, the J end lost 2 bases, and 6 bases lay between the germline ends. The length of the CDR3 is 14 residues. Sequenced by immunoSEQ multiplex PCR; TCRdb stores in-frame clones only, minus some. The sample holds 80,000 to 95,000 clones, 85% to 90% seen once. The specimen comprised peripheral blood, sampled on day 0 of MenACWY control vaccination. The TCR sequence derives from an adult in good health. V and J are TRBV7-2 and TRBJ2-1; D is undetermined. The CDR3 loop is CASSLVATYNEQFF. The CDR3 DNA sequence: TGTGCCAGCAGCTTAGTTGCGACCTACAATGAGCAGTTCTTC.